The clone carrying this T cell receptor (beta chain) has only a few counts. The antigen is unknown. TCRdb re-analysed the reads in MiXCR, keeping a single row per CDR3 protein. The data show just over 300,000 distinct CDR3 sequences, 15% to 20% seen once. The CDR3 loop spans 13 amino acids. CDR1 and CDR2 (germline): MNHNY, SVGAGI (reference sequence). Trimming at V came to 6 bases and at J to 7 bases, leaving 4 bases not matched to a gene. This sample is drawn from a study of T cell repertoires in cytomegalovirus infection. Study as a whole: It was the public TCR beta signatures that indicated both CMV infection and matching HLA type.

Study-wide results and limits: Accumulated public TCR beta family frequency recognized individuals carrying CMV together with the relevant HLA. The ex vivo response was dominated by HLA-C-restricted CMV-specific TCR beta clonotypes.

The chain joins TRBV6-6 to TRBJ2-1; 9 nucleotides line up with TRBD1. This sequence originates from a human donor in good health (CMV status not recorded). Some clones in this sample may be carry-over from other donors' samples. Sequencing was done on a sample of PBMCs. The DNA of the CDR3 is TGTGCCAGCAGGACACAGGGGGCGAATGAGCAGTTCTTC. Protein sequence: CASRTQGANEQFF.